These T cell receptor beta chains were read from a single sample in a study of blood T cell repertoires in COVID-19. Method: immunoSEQ multiplex PCR; TCRdb's copy keeps in-frame clones and lacks some. Here the sample spans hundreds of thousands of clones, more than 85% being singletons. Sequenced material: peripheral blood. The receptors originated from a woman aged 25 to 39 with acute or convalescent COVID-19. Each CDR3 is given with its conserved first and last residue. The order of the fields is V gene, clone size, J gene, D gene, CDR3 protein, CDR3 DNA. The D gene is left open where the match is weak. Clone sizes are given selectively: once, few, many, or a class where the clone is expanded.

V: TRBV11-3
size: NA
J: TRBJ2-3
D: TRBD2
CDR3: CASSPGTSGGTDTQYF
DNA: TGTGCCAGCAGCCCAGGGACTAGCGGGGGAACAGATACGCAGTATTTT

V: TRBV27
size: NA
J: TRBJ1-2
D: NA
CDR3: CASSPQSWGTEYTYGYTF
DNA: TGTGCCAGCAGTCCCCAGAGTTGGGGGACTGAGTACACCTATGGCTACACCTTC

V: TRBV25-1
size: NA
J: TRBJ2-7
D: TRBD1
CDR3: CASSEYFRPGGASSEQYF
DNA: TGTGCCAGCAGTGAATATTTTCGTCCAGGGGGCGCGTCGAGTGAGCAGTACTTC

V: TRBV7-2
size: NA
J: TRBJ2-3
D: TRBD2
CDR3: CASSSLAGRWDTQYF
DNA: TGTGCCAGCAGCTCGCTAGCGGGGAGGTGGGATACGCAGTATTTT

V: TRBV7-9
size: NA
J: TRBJ2-7
D: TRBD1
CDR3: CATEFTQAATGGHYEQYF
DNA: TGTGCCACAGAATTTACCCAAGCAGCCACAGGGGGCCACTACGAGCAGTACTTC

V: TRBV7-2
size: NA
J: TRBJ2-2
D: TRBD1
CDR3: CASRGGAGTGELFF
DNA: TGTGCCAGCAGAGGGGGCGCGGGCACCGGGGAGCTGTTTTTT

V: TRBV5-6
size: NA
J: TRBJ2-3
D: NA
CDR3: CASYRRTRATDTQYF
DNA: TGTGCCAGCTACCGAAGAACCAGGGCCACAGATACTCAGTATTTT

V: TRBV5-4
size: NA
J: TRBJ2-3
D: TRBD2
CDR3: CASSTKRGGTDTQYF
DNA: TGTGCCAGCAGCACGAAGCGGGGGGGGACAGATACGCAGTATTTT

V: TRBV2
size: once
J: TRBJ2-1
D: TRBD1
CDR3: CASSVERQGVFSYNEQFF
DNA: TGTGCCAGCAGTGTTGAGAGGCAGGGGGTTTTCTCCTACAATGAGCAGTTCTTC

V: TRBV11-2
size: NA
J: TRBJ2-5
D: TRBD2
CDR3: CASRSLAGKPGETQYF
DNA: TGTGCCAGCAGGTCCCTAGCGGGGAAACCGGGAGAGACCCAGTACTTC

V: TRBV18
size: few
J: TRBJ2-2
D: TRBD2
CDR3: CASSPTSSGELFF
DNA: TGTGCCAGCTCACCGACTAGCTCGGGGGAGCTGTTTTTT

V: TRBV2
size: NA
J: TRBJ1-2
D: NA
CDR3: CASSGGRNYGYTF
DNA: TGTGCCAGCAGCGGGGGGAGGAACTATGGCTACACCTTC

V: TRBV11-2
size: once
J: TRBJ2-1
D: NA
CDR3: CASSLPGHTYNEQFF
DNA: TGTGCCAGCAGCCTACCCGGACATACCTACAATGAGCAGTTCTTC

V: TRBV12-5
size: NA
J: TRBJ2-7
D: TRBD1
CDR3: CASVDRVRSYEQYF
DNA: TGTGCTAGTGTTGACAGGGTGAGGTCCTACGAGCAGTACTTC

V: TRBV5-8
size: once
J: TRBJ1-1
D: NA
CDR3: CASSLSENTEAFF
DNA: TGTGCCAGCAGCTTGTCAGAGAACACTGAAGCTTTCTTT

V: TRBV10-1
size: NA
J: TRBJ2-3
D: TRBD1
CDR3: CASRRSDRITDTQYF
DNA: TGCGCCAGCAGAAGATCGGACAGGATCACAGATACGCAGTATTTT

V: TRBV29-1
size: NA
J: TRBJ1-4
D: NA
CDR3: CSAHEGGANEKLFF
DNA: TGCAGCGCCCATGAGGGAGGGGCCAATGAAAAACTGTTTTTT

V: TRBV6-1
size: once
J: TRBJ1-1
D: TRBD1
CDR3: CASSEAGSGDRGEAFF
DNA: TGTGCCAGCAGTGAAGCAGGCTCTGGGGACAGGGGTGAAGCTTTCTTT

V: TRBV7-9
size: NA
J: TRBJ2-5
D: NA
CDR3: CASSAGGQETQYF
DNA: TGTGCCAGCAGCGCCGGAGGGCAAGAGACCCAGTACTTC

V: TRBV19
size: NA
J: TRBJ1-3
D: NA
CDR3: CASSTPGREGNTIYF
DNA: TGTGCCAGTAGTACCCCGGGCAGGGAAGGAAACACCATATATTTT

V: TRBV11-2
size: NA
J: TRBJ2-5
D: TRBD1
CDR3: CASSLSPGQGVQETQYF
DNA: TGTGCCAGCAGCTTATCACCGGGACAGGGCGTCCAAGAGACCCAGTACTTC

V: TRBV18
size: NA
J: TRBJ2-1
D: NA
CDR3: CASSPTPSSNEQFF
DNA: TGTGCCAGCTCACCCACGCCTAGCTCCAATGAGCAGTTCTTC

V: TRBV11-3
size: NA
J: TRBJ2-1
D: NA
CDR3: CASSYGISSYNEQFF
DNA: TGTGCCAGCAGTTACGGGATAAGCTCCTACAATGAGCAGTTCTTC

V: TRBV6-5
size: NA
J: TRBJ2-3
D: NA
CDR3: CASSPSQTRTQYF
DNA: TGTGCCAGCAGTCCTTCCCAAACTAGAACGCAGTATTTT

V: TRBV10-2
size: few
J: TRBJ2-5
D: NA
CDR3: CASGLVGLAQETQYF
DNA: TGCGCCAGCGGCCTCGTCGGGCTAGCTCAAGAGACCCAGTACTTC

V: TRBV6-5
size: NA
J: TRBJ2-4
D: NA
CDR3: CASGWQGKDQYF
DNA: TGTGCCAGCGGATGGCAGGGAAAGGATCAGTACTTC

V: TRBV10-3
size: NA
J: TRBJ1-2
D: NA
CDR3: CAISDMGGEAYGYTF
DNA: TGTGCCATCAGTGATATGGGGGGAGAGGCCTATGGCTACACCTTC

V: TRBV18
size: NA
J: TRBJ2-3
D: NA
CDR3: CASSNLPGQDTDTQYF
DNA: TGTGCCAGCTCAAATCTCCCGGGACAAGACACAGATACGCAGTATTTT